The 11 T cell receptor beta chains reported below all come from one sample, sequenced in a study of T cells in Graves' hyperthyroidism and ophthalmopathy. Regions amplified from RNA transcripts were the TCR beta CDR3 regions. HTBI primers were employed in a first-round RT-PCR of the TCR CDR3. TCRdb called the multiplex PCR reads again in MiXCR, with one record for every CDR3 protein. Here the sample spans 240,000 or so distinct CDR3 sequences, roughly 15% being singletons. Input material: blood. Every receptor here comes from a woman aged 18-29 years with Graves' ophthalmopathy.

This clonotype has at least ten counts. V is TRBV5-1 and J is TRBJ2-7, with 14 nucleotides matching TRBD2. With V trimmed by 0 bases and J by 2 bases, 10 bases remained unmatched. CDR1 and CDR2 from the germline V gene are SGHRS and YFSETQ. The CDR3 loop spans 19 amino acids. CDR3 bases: TGCGCCAGCAGCTTGGGACAGGGGCCGGGACTAGCGGGAGCCTACGAGCAGTACTTC. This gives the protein CASSLGQGPGLAGAYEQYF.

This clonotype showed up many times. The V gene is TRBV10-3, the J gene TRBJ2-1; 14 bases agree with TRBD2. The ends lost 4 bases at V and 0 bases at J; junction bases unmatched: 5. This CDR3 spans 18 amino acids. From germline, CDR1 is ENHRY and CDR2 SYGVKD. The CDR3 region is CAISGGLAGAYSYNEQFF. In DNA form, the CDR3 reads TGTGCCATCAGTGGGGGACTAGCGGGGGCCTACTCCTACAATGAGCAGTTCTTC.

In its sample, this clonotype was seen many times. In DNA form, the CDR3 reads TGTGCCAGCAGCAAGACAGGGGGCGTTGAAAAACTGTTTTTT. Its translation: CASSKTGGVEKLFF. The V gene is TRBV28, the J gene TRBJ1-4; 10 bases map to TRBD1. The CDR3 is 14 residues long. The germline CDR1 and CDR2 sequences are MDHEN and SYDVKM. The V segment lost 6 bases and the J segment 7 bases; nucleotides outside the gene matches: 5.

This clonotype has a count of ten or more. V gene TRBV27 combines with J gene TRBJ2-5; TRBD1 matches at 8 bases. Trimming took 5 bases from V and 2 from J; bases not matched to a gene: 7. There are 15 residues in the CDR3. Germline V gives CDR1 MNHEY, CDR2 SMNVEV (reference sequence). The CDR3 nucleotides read TGTGCCAGCAGTAAGTTCCAGGGGGCGCAAGAGACCCAGTACTTC. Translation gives CASSKFQGAQETQYF.

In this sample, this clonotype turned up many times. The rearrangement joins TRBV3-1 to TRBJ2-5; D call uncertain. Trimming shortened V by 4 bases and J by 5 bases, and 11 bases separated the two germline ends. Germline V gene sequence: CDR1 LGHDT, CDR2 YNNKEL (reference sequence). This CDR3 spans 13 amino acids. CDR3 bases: TGTGCCAGCAGCCGTGCCAGTCTGGAGACCCAGTACTTC. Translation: CASSRASLETQYF.

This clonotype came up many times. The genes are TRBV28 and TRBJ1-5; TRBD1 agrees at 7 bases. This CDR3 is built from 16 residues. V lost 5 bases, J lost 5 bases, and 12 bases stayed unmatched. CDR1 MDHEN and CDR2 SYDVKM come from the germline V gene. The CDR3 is CASSPGGRGPDQPQHF. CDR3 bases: TGTGCCAGCAGTCCCGGAGGTAGGGGGCCCGATCAGCCCCAGCATTTT.

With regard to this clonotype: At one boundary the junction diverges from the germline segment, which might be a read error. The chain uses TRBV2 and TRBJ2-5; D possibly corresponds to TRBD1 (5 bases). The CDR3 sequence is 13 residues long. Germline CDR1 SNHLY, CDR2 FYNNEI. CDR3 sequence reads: CASSQGMAETQCF. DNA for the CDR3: TGTGCCAGCAGCCAGGGTATGGCGGAGACCCAGTGCTTC.

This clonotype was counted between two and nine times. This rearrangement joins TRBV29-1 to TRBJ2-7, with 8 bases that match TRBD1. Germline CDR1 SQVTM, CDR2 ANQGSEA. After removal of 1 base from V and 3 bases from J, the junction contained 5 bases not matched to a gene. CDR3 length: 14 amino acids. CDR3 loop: CSVEAPGQGYEQYF. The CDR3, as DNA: TGCAGCGTTGAAGCCCCAGGACAGGGCTACGAGCAGTACTTC.

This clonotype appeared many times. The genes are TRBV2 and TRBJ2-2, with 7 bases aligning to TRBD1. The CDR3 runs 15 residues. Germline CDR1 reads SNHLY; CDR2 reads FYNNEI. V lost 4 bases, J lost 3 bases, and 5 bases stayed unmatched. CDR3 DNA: TGTGCCAGCAGTGTGGACAGGTGGTACACCGGGGAGCTGTTTTTT. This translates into CASSVDRWYTGELFF.

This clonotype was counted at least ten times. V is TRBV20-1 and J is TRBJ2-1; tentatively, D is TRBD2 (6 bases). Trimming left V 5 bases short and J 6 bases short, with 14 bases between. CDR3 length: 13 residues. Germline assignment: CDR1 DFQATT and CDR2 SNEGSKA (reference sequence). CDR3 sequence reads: CSAAGRPSNEQFF. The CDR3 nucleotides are TGCAGTGCTGCGGGGCGGCCCTCCAATGAGCAGTTCTTC.

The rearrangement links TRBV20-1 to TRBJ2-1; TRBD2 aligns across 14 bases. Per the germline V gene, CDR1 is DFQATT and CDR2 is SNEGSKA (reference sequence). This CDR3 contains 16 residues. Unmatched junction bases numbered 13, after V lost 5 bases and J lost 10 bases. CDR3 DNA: TGCAGTGCTGGTGTGGGACTAGCGGGAGCTCGGCCCGAGCAGTTCTTC. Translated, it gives CSAGVGLAGARPEQFF.